The 10 T cell receptor beta chains reported below all come from one sample, sequenced in a study of radiotherapy plus CTLA-4 blockade in lung cancer. Data came from immunoSEQ multiplex PCR; TCRdb stores just in-frame clones and leaves some out. The table lists about 80,000 clones, around 76% of them singletons. The sequences come from peripheral blood, collected from a patient treated with radiotherapy plus ipilimumab. Receptors were obtained from a human donor with non-small cell lung cancer whose response to radiotherapy plus ipilimumab could not be evaluated. Some clones in this sample may be carry-over from other donors' samples.

This chain uses TRBV29-1 with TRBJ2-1, with 7 bases fitting TRBD1. This CDR3 is built from 12 residues. Germline V CDR1 and CDR2: SQVTM, ANQGSEA. Losses at the gene ends were 3 bases for V and 5 bases for J; bases not matched to a gene: 1. Here the CDR3 DNA reads TGCAGCGTTGATGGGACAGACAATGAGCAGTTCTTC. Translation gives CSVDGTDNEQFF.

The chain carries TRBV27 and TRBJ2-3; a weak D match, TRBD1 (6 bases). The germline V and J ends were trimmed by 3 bases and 0 bases, with 22 bases remaining between them. The CDR3 has 19 amino acids. Germline V lookup: CDR1 MNHEY, CDR2 SMNVEV (reference sequence). CDR3 residues: CASSFLPPGTTSSTDTQYF. Here the CDR3 DNA reads TGTGCCAGCAGTTTCCTCCCCCCCGGGACAACGTCTAGCACAGATACGCAGTATTTT.

V usage is TRBV19 and J usage is TRBJ1-5; D unresolved. The V end was cut by 3 bases, the J end by 0 bases, with 12 bases between. Germline assignment: CDR1 LNHDA and CDR2 SQIVND (reference sequence). This CDR3 comprises 16 residues. The CDR3 bases are TGTGCCAGTAGTATCGGCCAGGTCAATAGCAATCAGCCCCAGCATTTT. Its translation is CASSIGQVNSNQPQHF.

The CDR3 here is CASSQDGRTNEKLFF. CDR3 coding DNA: TGCGCCAGCAGCCAAGATGGGCGCACTAATGAAAAACTGTTTTTT. The chain carries TRBV4-3 and TRBJ1-4; D not resolved. CDR1 is LGHNA and CDR2 is YSLEER in the germline V gene. The CDR3 loop spans 15 amino acids. V was pared by 0 bases and J by 2 bases, with 7 bases between.

The V gene is TRBV28, the J gene TRBJ1-5, with D possibly TRBD1 on 6 matching bases. The CDR3 length is 14 residues. Germline V gene data show CDR1 as MDHEN and CDR2 as SYDVKM. Trimming took 3 bases from V and 7 from J, leaving 13 bases between them. CDR3 protein: CASSLVGANQPQHF. CDR3 nucleotides: TGTGCCAGCAGTTTGGTGGGGGCAAACCAGCCCCAGCATTTT.

This rearrangement joins TRBV2 to TRBJ1-3; the match to TRBD1 covers 10 bases. The V gene end was trimmed by 5 bases and the J gene end by 2 bases; junction bases not matched to a gene: 6. This CDR3 is built from 16 residues. CDR1 and CDR2 from the germline V gene are SNHLY and FYNNEI. The CDR3 DNA sequence: TGTGCCAGCAGTTGGGGGACAGGGGCGACTGGAAACACCATATATTTT. Amino acid sequence: CASSWGTGATGNTIYF.

This clone was observed a handful of times. This chain joins TRBV9 and TRBJ2-2; 11 nucleotides line up with TRBD2. Trimming took 3 bases from V and 5 from J; bases not matched to a gene: 0. The CDR3 covers 14 residues. Germline CDR1 reads SGDLS; CDR2 reads YYNGEE. CDR3 coding DNA: TGTGCCAGCAGCGGGACTAGCGGGACCGGGGAGCTGTTTTTT. This translates into CASSGTSGTGELFF.

The chain is built from TRBV4-1 and TRBJ2-5, with D possibly being TRBD2 (6 bases). V was pared by 4 bases and J by 3 bases, with 15 bases between. The CDR3 is made up of 15 amino acids. Germline CDR1 reads MGHRA; CDR2 reads YSYEKL. The CDR3 loop is CASSRPPRGKETQYF. The CDR3 bases are TGCGCCAGCAGCCGCCCGCCACGGGGGAAAGAGACCCAGTACTTC.

The chain carries TRBV19 and TRBJ1-2; D unresolved. CDR3 size: 14 residues. Germline loops: CDR1 LNHDA, CDR2 SQIVND (reference sequence). V lost 6 bases, J lost 8 bases, and 19 bases lay in between. CDR3 sequence (DNA): TGTGCCAGTAGCGATACCGGGAAAACTGGGGGCTACACCTTC. This gives the protein CASSDTGKTGGYTF.

This chain connects TRBV5-8 to TRBJ1-4; D unresolved. Per the germline V gene, CDR1 is SGHTS and CDR2 is YDEGEE. V lost 0 bases to trimming and J lost 4 bases, with 7 bases between them. The length of the CDR3 is 14 residues. In nucleotides, the CDR3 is TGTGCCAGCAGCTTGGATTTCGGTAATGAAAAACTGTTTTTT. Its protein product is CASSLDFGNEKLFF.